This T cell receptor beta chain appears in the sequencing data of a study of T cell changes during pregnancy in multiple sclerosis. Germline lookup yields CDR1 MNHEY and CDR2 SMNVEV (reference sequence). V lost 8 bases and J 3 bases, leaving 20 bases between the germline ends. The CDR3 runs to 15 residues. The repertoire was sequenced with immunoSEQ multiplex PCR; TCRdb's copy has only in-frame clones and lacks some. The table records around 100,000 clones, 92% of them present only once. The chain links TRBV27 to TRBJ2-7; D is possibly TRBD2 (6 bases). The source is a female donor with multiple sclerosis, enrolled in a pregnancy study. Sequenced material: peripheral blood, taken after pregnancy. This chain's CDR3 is CASAKFRDSNYEQYF. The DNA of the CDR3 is TGTGCCAGCGCCAAATTCCGGGACTCCAACTACGAGCAGTACTTC.